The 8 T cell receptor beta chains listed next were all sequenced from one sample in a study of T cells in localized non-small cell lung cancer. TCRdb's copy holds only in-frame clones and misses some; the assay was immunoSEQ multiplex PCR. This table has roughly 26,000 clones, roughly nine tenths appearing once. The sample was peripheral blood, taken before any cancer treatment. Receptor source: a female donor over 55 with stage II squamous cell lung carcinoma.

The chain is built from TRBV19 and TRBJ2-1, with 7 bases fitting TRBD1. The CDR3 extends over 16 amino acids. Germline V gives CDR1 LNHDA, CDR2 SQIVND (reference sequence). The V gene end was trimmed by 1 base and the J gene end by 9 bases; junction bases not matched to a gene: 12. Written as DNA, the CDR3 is TGTGCCAGTAGTATAGTCCTCACAGGGGAAGCTGGTGAGCAGTTCTTC. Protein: CASSIVLTGEAGEQFF.

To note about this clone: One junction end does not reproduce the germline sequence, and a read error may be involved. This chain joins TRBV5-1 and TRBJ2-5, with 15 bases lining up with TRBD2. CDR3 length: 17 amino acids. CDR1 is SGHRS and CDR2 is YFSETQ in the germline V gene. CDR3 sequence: CASRLGLAGGIQETQYF. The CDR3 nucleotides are TGCGCCAGCAGGTTGGGACTAGCGGGGGGAATCCAAGAGACCCAGTACTTC.

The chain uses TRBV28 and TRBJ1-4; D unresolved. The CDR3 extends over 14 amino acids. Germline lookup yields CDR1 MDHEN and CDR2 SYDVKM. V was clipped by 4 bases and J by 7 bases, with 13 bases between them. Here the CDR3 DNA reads TGTGCCAGCAGTTCGTGGAGAGACGCTGAAAAACTGTTTTTT. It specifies CASSSWRDAEKLFF.

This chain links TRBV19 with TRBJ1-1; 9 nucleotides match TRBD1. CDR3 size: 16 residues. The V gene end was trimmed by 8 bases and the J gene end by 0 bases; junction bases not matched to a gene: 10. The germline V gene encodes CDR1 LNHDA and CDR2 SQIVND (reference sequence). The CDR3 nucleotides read TGTGCCAGTCATTCCAGGACAGGGGTGCTGAACACTGAAGCTTTCTTT. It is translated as CASHSRTGVLNTEAFF.

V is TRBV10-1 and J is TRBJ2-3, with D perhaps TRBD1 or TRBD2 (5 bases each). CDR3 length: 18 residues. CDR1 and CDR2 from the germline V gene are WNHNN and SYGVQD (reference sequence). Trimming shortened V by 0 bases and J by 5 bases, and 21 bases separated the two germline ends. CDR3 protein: CASSESSGRVRTRDTQYF. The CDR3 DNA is TGCGCCAGCAGTGAGTCAAGCGGCAGGGTCAGGACAAGAGATACGCAGTATTTT.

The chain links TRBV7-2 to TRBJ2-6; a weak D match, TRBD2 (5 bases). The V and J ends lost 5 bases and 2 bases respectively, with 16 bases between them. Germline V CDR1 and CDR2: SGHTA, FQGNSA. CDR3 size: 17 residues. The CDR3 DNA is TGTGCCAGCAGCCCCGGGGTGGCAGCTACTGGGGCCAACGTCCTGACTTTC. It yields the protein CASSPGVAATGANVLTF.

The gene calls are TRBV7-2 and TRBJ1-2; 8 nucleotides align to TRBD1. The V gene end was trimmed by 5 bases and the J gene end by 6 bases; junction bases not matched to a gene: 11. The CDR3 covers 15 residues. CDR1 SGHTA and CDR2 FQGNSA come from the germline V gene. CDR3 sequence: CASSPGVDRVDGYTF. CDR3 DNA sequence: TGTGCCAGCAGCCCTGGGGTGGACAGGGTTGATGGCTACACCTTC.

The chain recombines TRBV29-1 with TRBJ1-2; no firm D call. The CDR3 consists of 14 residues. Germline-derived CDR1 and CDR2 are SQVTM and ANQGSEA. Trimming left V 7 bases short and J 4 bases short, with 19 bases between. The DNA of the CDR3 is TGCAGCGGGGAGGTTCTAGGTGGGAGCTATGGCTACACCTTC. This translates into CSGEVLGGSYGYTF.